The 14 T cell receptor beta chains reported below all come from one sample, sequenced in a study of blood T cell repertoires in COVID-19. The table came from immunoSEQ multiplex PCR; TCRdb's copy has only in-frame clones and leaves some out. The data contain around 100,000 clones, more than 85% of them seen just once; the ten biggest clones take up 3%. Material for sequencing was peripheral blood. The receptors originated from a man aged 45-65 years with active or convalescent COVID-19.

CDR3 sequence reads: CASFEPGDGYGYTF. CDR3 nucleotides: TGTGCCAGCTTTGAACCGGGGGACGGCTATGGCTACACCTTC. V is TRBV6-5 and J is TRBJ1-2; TRBD1 might be the D (5 bases). Germline V lookup: CDR1 MNHEY, CDR2 SVGAGI. Trimming removed 8 bases from V and 4 bases from J, with 17 bases in between. The CDR3 has 14 amino acids.

The V call is TRBV5-5, the J call TRBJ1-5; unclear D gene. The CDR3 loop spans 14 amino acids. V gave up 0 bases and J gave up 0 bases, with 4 bases separating them. Germline lookup yields CDR1 SGHKS and CDR2 YYEKEE (reference sequence). The CDR3 here is CASSLGSSNQPQHF. CDR3 nucleotide sequence: TGTGCCAGCAGCTTGGGCAGTAGCAATCAGCCCCAGCATTTT.

The V and J genes are TRBV11-2 and TRBJ1-4, with 7 nucleotides matching TRBD1. The V segment lost 6 bases and the J segment 5 bases; nucleotides outside the gene matches: 0. The CDR3 consists of 12 residues. Germline V lookup: CDR1 SGHAT, CDR2 FQNNGV. CDR3 region: CASRQGNEKLFF. The DNA of the CDR3 is TGTGCCAGCAGACAGGGGAATGAAAAACTGTTTTTT.

Concerning this clone itself: Other DNA sequences in the same sample also yield this CDR3. The chain has TRBV7-2 and TRBJ2-7; TRBD1 aligns across 8 bases. With 3 bases clipped from V and 2 bases from J, the junction kept 6 bases outside the gene matches. Germline V CDR1 and CDR2: SGHTA, FQGNSA. There are 15 residues in the CDR3. The chain's CDR3 is CASSLDSGGTYEQYF. The CDR3 DNA reads TGTGCCAGCAGCTTGGACTCAGGGGGCACCTACGAGCAGTACTTC.

A single count supports this clone. The rearrangement joins TRBV5-8 to TRBJ1-5; TRBD1 agrees at 9 bases. Trimming at V came to 4 bases and at J to 5 bases, leaving 7 bases not matched to a gene. Per germline, CDR1 SGHTS and CDR2 YDEGEE. The CDR3 is 15 residues long. The CDR3 spells CASSTLGQGDQPQHF. CDR3 nucleotides: TGTGCCAGCAGCACCTTGGGACAGGGCGATCAGCCCCAGCATTTT.

The genes are TRBV29-1 and TRBJ1-1; 9 nucleotides match TRBD1. Trimming took 7 bases from V and 1 from J; bases not matched to a gene: 4. Looked up from germline, CDR1 is SQVTM and CDR2 is ANQGSEA. This CDR3 has 13 residues. CDR3 nucleotides: TGCAGCGGCCGGACAGGGGAGAACACTGAAGCTTTCTTT. It is translated as CSGRTGENTEAFF.

This chain connects TRBV24-1 to TRBJ1-2, with a weak D call TRBD1 (6 bases). Germline assignment: CDR1 KGHDR and CDR2 SFDVKD. This CDR3 is 14 amino acids long. Between the trimmed V and J ends, which lost 3 bases and 7 bases, there was a span of 14 bases. The CDR3 spells CATSDVQGRAGYTF. The CDR3 coding sequence is TGTGCCACCAGTGATGTCCAGGGGCGGGCTGGCTACACCTTC.

CDR3 sequence (DNA): TGTGCCAGCAGTACGGTGAGGGGGACTGAAGCTTTCTTT. Translated, it gives CASSTVRGTEAFF. The chain couples TRBV3-1 (or the pseudogene TRBV3-2) to TRBJ1-1, with a possible D match to TRBD1 (6 bases). This CDR3 comprises 13 residues. The germline V gene has CDR1 LGHDT and CDR2 YNNKEL (reference sequence). The germline V and J ends were trimmed by 6 bases and 5 bases, with 13 bases remaining between them.

V is TRBV5-4 and J is TRBJ2-6; D is possibly TRBD2 (6 bases). Per germline, CDR1 SGHNT and CDR2 YYREEE (reference sequence). Trimming stripped 4 bases from V and 3 bases from J, with 14 bases between. This CDR3 is built from 16 residues. The CDR3: CASSRVGGRGANVLTF. In DNA, the CDR3 is TGTGCCAGCAGCCGAGTGGGGGGTCGTGGGGCCAACGTCCTGACTTTC. Based on the CDR3 plus reference TRBV5-4 and TRBJ2-6, the full variable domain is ETGVTQSPTHLIKTRGQQVTLRCSSQSGHNTVSWYQQALGQGPQFIFQYYREEENGRGNFPPRFSGLQFPNYSSELNVNALELDDSALYLCASSRVGGRGANVLTFGAGSRLTVL.

This chain joins TRBV3-1 (or the pseudogene TRBV3-2) and TRBJ1-6; the match to TRBD1 covers 9 bases. V trimming: 5 bases; J trimming: 8 bases; junction bases outside the gene matches: 7. Germline V CDR1 and CDR2: LGHDT, YNNKEL (reference sequence). The CDR3 is 15 amino acids. This CDR3 is CASSLQGAIDSPLHF. The CDR3 DNA sequence: TGTGCCAGCAGCTTACAGGGGGCGATAGATTCACCCCTCCACTTT.

This rearrangement joins TRBV28 to TRBJ2-1; no reliable D call. V was trimmed by 10 bases and J by 10 bases, leaving 11 bases between them. Germline CDR1 and CDR2: MDHEN and SYDVKM. The CDR3 has 10 residues. This chain's CDR3 is CATGYGEQFF. In DNA, the CDR3 is TGTGCCACAGGTTACGGCGAGCAGTTCTTC.

This clone was detected only once. The rearrangement uses TRBV5-1 and TRBJ2-7; 9 bases map to TRBD2. CDR3 length: 14 amino acids. The V and J ends lost 0 bases and 6 bases, in that order; junction bases with no gene match: 4. CDR1 is SGHRS, CDR2 YFSETQ, per germline. In nucleotides, the CDR3 is TGCGCCAGCAGCTTGGATCTAGCGGGGAGCGAGCAGTACTTC. It specifies CASSLDLAGSEQYF. Full variable domain (rest looked up from reference TRBV5-1 and TRBJ2-7): KAGVTQTPRYLIKTRGQQVTLSCSPISGHRSVSWYQQTPGQGLQFLFEYFSETQRNKGNFPGRFSGRQFSNSRSEMNVSTLELGDSALYLCASSLDLAGSEQYFGPGTRLTVT.

The chain has TRBV4-1 and TRBJ2-4, with a weak D call TRBD2 (7 bases). V was clipped by 1 base and J by 8 bases, with 18 bases between them. The CDR3 spans 16 residues. Germline V gene data show CDR1 as MGHRA and CDR2 as YSYEKL. The CDR3 sequence: CASSQGILGGGDIQYF. The CDR3 DNA is TGCGCCAGCAGCCAAGGTATCCTAGGGGGGGGAGACATTCAGTACTTC.

The rearrangement uses TRBV6-5 and TRBJ1-6, with 12 bases lining up with TRBD1. CDR1 and CDR2 (germline): MNHEY, SVGAGI. This CDR3 region has 14 residues. The trim removed 6 bases at V and 9 bases at J, leaving 3 bases unmatched. For the CDR3, the DNA is TGTGCCAGCAGCCGGGGACAGGGGGCTTCACCCCTCCACTTT. This sequence encodes CASSRGQGASPLHF.